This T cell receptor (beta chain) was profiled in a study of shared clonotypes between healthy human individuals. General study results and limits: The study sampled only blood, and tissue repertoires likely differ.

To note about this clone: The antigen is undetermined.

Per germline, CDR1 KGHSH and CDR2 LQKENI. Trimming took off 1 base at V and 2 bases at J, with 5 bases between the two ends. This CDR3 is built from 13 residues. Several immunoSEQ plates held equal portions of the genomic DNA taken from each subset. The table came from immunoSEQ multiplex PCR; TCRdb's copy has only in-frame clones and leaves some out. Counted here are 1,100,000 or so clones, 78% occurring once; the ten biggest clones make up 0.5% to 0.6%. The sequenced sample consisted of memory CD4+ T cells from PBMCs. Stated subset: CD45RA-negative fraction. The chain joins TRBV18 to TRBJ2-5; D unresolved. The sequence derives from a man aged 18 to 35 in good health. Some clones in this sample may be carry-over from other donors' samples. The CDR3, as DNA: TGTGCCAGCTCACCACGGGCTCAAGAGACCCAGTACTTC. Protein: CASSPRAQETQYF.